This T cell receptor beta chain was sequenced in a study of blood T cell repertoires in COVID-19. This clone was seen just once. The CDR3 has 15 residues. The germline gives CDR1 WNHNN, CDR2 SYGVQD (reference sequence). V was pared by 6 bases and J by 0 bases, with 14 bases between. Sequenced by immunoSEQ multiplex PCR; TCRdb stores in-frame clones only, minus some. The table records tens of thousands of clones, 80% to 95% of them present only once. This TCR was recovered from a human donor with active COVID-19. The donor label of this sample is uncertain. The sample consisted of peripheral blood. The J gene is TRBJ1-1, the V gene TRBV10-1; possible D gene TRBD1, 6 bases. The CDR3 bases are TGCGCCAGCAGGCCACAGGGCGGAATGAACACTGAAGCTTTCTTT. Protein product: CASRPQGGMNTEAFF.